This TCR beta chain originates from a study of blood T cell repertoires in COVID-19. V was trimmed by 1 base and J by 1 base, leaving 16 bases between them. Germline CDR1 is SGHVS and CDR2 is FQNEAQ. The CDR3 contains 17 residues. TCRdb's copy holds only in-frame clones and misses some; the assay was immunoSEQ multiplex PCR. Of roughly 380,000 clones in the sample, 85% are singletons; the top ten hold 3.5% to 4%. The chain recombines TRBV7-8 with TRBJ1-1; D is possibly TRBD1 (5 bases). The source material was peripheral blood. This TCR was recovered from a woman between 18 and 29 years old with acute or convalescent COVID-19. CDR3 protein: CASSLVAGDEPNTEAFF. The CDR3 coding sequence is TGTGCCAGCAGCTTAGTAGCGGGGGACGAACCGAACACTGAAGCTTTCTTT. Supplemented by reference TRBV7-8 and TRBJ1-1, the full variable domain reads GAGVSQSPRYKVAKRGQDVALRCDPISGHVSLFWYQQALGQGPEFLTYFQNEAQLDKSGLPSDRFFAERPEGSVSTLKIQRTQQEDSAVYLCASSLVAGDEPNTEAFFGQGTRLTVV.